These 7 T cell receptor beta chains were all obtained from the same sample, sequenced in a study of blood T cell repertoires in COVID-19. This table comes from immunoSEQ multiplex PCR, and its TCRdb copy is limited to in-frame clones, with some not included. The repertoire holds more than 200,000 clones, with roughly nine tenths as singletons. Sequencing was carried out using peripheral blood. The receptors were gathered from a man in his 70s with acute or convalescent COVID-19.

The chain carries TRBV18 and TRBJ1-1; unclear D gene. Germline V lookup: CDR1 KGHSH, CDR2 LQKENI. CDR3 length: 13 amino acids. V was cut by 5 bases and J by 5 bases, with 12 bases left in between. CDR3 bases: TGTGCCAGCTCAAGCAGAAGCGCGACTGAAGCTTTCTTT. Protein product: CASSSRSATEAFF. The full variable domain, rest sourced from reference TRBV18 and TRBJ1-1, is NAGVMQNPRHLVRRRGQEARLRCSPMKGHSHVYWYRQLPEEGLKFMVYLQKENIIDESGMPKERFSAEFPKEGPSILRIQQVVRGDSAAYFCASSSRSATEAFFGQGTRLTVV.

The V and J genes are TRBV12-5 and TRBJ2-7; the D gene is possibly TRBD2 (6 bases). Per the germline V gene, CDR1 is LGHNT and CDR2 is FRNRAP. V was trimmed by 7 bases and J by 2 bases, leaving 15 bases between them. This CDR3 spans 14 amino acids. CDR3 protein: CASAREGGAYEQYF. DNA for the CDR3: TGTGCTAGTGCCCGGGAAGGCGGGGCCTACGAGCAGTACTTC.

The chain links TRBV5-1 to TRBJ2-7, with 7 positions matching TRBD1. The CDR3 contains 13 residues. V lost 3 bases, J lost 7 bases, and 7 bases stayed unmatched. Germline V gene data show CDR1 as SGHRS and CDR2 as YFSETQ. CDR3 residues: CASSSPDRREQYF. The DNA for the CDR3 is TGCGCCAGCAGCTCACCGGACAGGAGGGAGCAGTACTTC.

A single count supports this clone. This sequence joins TRBV7-2 and TRBJ1-1; D not certain. Germline CDR1 reads SGHTA; CDR2 reads FQGNSA. The ends were cut back, 2 bases at V and 1 base at J, with 14 bases in the middle. This CDR3 has 16 amino acids. The CDR3 loop is CASSLSKSPGNTEAFF. As DNA, the CDR3 is TGTGCCAGCAGCTTATCGAAGTCGCCAGGGAACACTGAAGCTTTCTTT.

This chain uses TRBV15 with TRBJ2-1, with D hard to call. V dropped 0 bases and J dropped 8 bases, with 8 bases sitting between them. The CDR3 covers 13 residues. Germline-derived CDR1 and CDR2 are LNHNV and YYDKDF (reference sequence). In DNA form, the CDR3 reads TGTGCCACCAGCAGAGACCCAGGCGATGAGCAGTTCTTC. Encoded protein: CATSRDPGDEQFF.

J is TRBJ2-1 and V is TRBV27, with D perhaps matching TRBD2 (5 bases). Germline CDR1 reads MNHEY; CDR2 reads SMNVEV (reference sequence). This CDR3 contains 13 residues. Deletions cut 1 base from V and 6 bases from J, with 7 bases between. The DNA for the CDR3 is TGTGCCAGCAGTTTATTCGAGGGCAATGAGCAGTTCTTC. Its protein is CASSLFEGNEQFF.

The V and J genes are TRBV27 and TRBJ1-4; D gene unclear. Germline CDR1 reads MNHEY; CDR2 reads SMNVEV (reference sequence). The CDR3 is 14 amino acids. V shed 8 bases and J shed 3 bases, with 13 bases lying between them. The CDR3 region is CASAVWRSNEKLFF. CDR3 in DNA: TGTGCCAGCGCCGTATGGCGGTCTAATGAAAAACTGTTTTTT.